One sample yielded the 31 T cell receptor beta chains listed below, sequenced in a study of blood T cell repertoires in COVID-19. Data came from immunoSEQ multiplex PCR; TCRdb stores just in-frame clones and leaves some out. The sample yields about 43,000 clones, more than 70% seen once. Sequenced sample: peripheral blood. All receptors derive from a human donor in a cohort sampled during active COVID-19.

The chain joins TRBV19 to TRBJ1-2, with D possibly being TRBD1 (5 bases). This CDR3 spans 12 amino acids. CDR1 is LNHDA and CDR2 is SQIVND in the germline V gene (reference sequence). V lost 7 bases and J 6 bases, leaving 12 bases between the germline ends. The CDR3 bases are TGTGCCAGTATGGAGGGCAGGGATGGCTACACCTTC. It specifies CASMEGRDGYTF.

The chain carries TRBV30 and TRBJ1-2; no reliable D call. Trimming stripped 0 bases from V and 1 base from J, with 6 bases between. Germline lookup yields CDR1 GTSNPN and CDR2 SVGIG (reference sequence). The CDR3 length is 13 residues. The CDR3 DNA reads TGTGCCTGGAGTGTACGGGTTAACTATGGCTACACCTTC. It codes for CAWSVRVNYGYTF.

The chain carries TRBV7-2 and TRBJ1-2; D unresolved. Germline assignment: CDR1 SGHTA and CDR2 FQGNSA. The CDR3 covers 17 residues. Trimming removed 2 bases from V and 4 bases from J, with 20 bases in between. The CDR3: CASSLRETLQHFYGYTF. The CDR3 region has the DNA TGTGCCAGCAGCTTAAGGGAGACCCTCCAACACTTCTATGGCTACACCTTC.

The V gene is TRBV4-1, the J gene TRBJ2-3; 7 bases fit TRBD2. Trimming at V came to 1 base and at J to 5 bases, leaving 12 bases not matched to a gene. CDR1 and CDR2 from the germline V gene are MGHRA and YSYEKL. This CDR3 region has 17 residues. Here the CDR3 reads CASSQVLVAGEGDTQYF. The DNA for the CDR3 is TGCGCCAGCAGCCAAGTTTTAGTGGCGGGAGAAGGAGATACGCAGTATTTT.

This sequence joins TRBV27 and TRBJ2-1; no definite D call. The V gene lost 2 bases and the J gene lost 11 bases, with 13 bases spanning the gap. Germline V gene data show CDR1 as MNHEY and CDR2 as SMNVEV (reference sequence). The CDR3 totals 13 residues. In DNA, the CDR3 is TGTGCCAGCAGTTTACGCATCCAGGCCCAGCAGTTCTTC. Amino acid sequence: CASSLRIQAQQFF.

V gene TRBV27 combines with J gene TRBJ2-7; a possible D gene is TRBD1 (5 bases). Germline V lookup: CDR1 MNHEY, CDR2 SMNVEV (reference sequence). V lost 0 bases to trimming and J lost 2 bases, with 14 bases between them. The CDR3 has 16 residues. CDR3 coding DNA: TGTGCCAGCAGTTTATCGGCTAGAAGGGGCCCCTACGAGCAGTACTTC. This gives the protein CASSLSARRGPYEQYF.

The chain uses TRBV2 and TRBJ2-1; 8 bases are a match to TRBD1. V was pared by 4 bases and J by 5 bases, with 4 bases of the junction left unmatched. Germline assignment: CDR1 SNHLY and CDR2 FYNNEI. The CDR3 is 14 residues long. The CDR3 region is CASSVWTGNNEQFF. CDR3 coding DNA: TGTGCCAGCAGTGTATGGACAGGGAACAATGAGCAGTTCTTC.

The V call is TRBV5-8, the J call TRBJ2-1, with D possibly being TRBD1 (5 bases). V was pared by 4 bases and J by 6 bases, with 14 bases between. The CDR3 sequence is 14 residues long. CDR1 and CDR2 from the germline V gene are SGHTS and YDEGEE. The chain's CDR3 is CASSPDVRANEQFF. As DNA, the CDR3 is TGTGCCAGCAGCCCGGATGTCAGGGCCAATGAGCAGTTCTTC.

This chain joins TRBV28 and TRBJ2-3; D uncertain. V shed 3 bases and J shed 0 bases, with 7 bases lying between them. Germline values: CDR1 MDHEN, CDR2 SYDVKM. This CDR3 region has 14 residues. The CDR3, as DNA: TGTGCCAGCAGTTTGGTAACTAGCACAGATACGCAGTATTTT. Translating it yields CASSLVTSTDTQYF.

This sequence joins TRBV27 and TRBJ2-2; TRBD2 is a possible D gene (6 bases). This CDR3 has 12 amino acids. Germline-derived CDR1 and CDR2 are MNHEY and SMNVEV (reference sequence). Trimming pared 4 bases from V and 6 bases from J, leaving 6 bases between. For the CDR3, the DNA is TGTGCCAGCAGTTCGGGGGCCGGGGAGCTGTTTTTT. Protein product: CASSSGAGELFF.

This sequence joins TRBV4-2 and TRBJ2-1; tentative D call: TRBD1 (5 bases). There are 15 residues in the CDR3. Germline CDR1 LGHNA, CDR2 YNFKEQ. V gave up 0 bases and J gave up 3 bases, with 9 bases separating them. The CDR3 loop reads CASSQDYRNYNEQFF. CDR3 coding DNA: TGTGCCAGCAGCCAAGATTACAGGAACTACAATGAGCAGTTCTTC.

This chain joins TRBV6-1 and TRBJ2-7; a possible D gene is TRBD2 (6 bases). This CDR3 region has 15 residues. Trimming removed 2 bases at V and 2 bases at J, with 13 bases between. In germline, CDR1 is MNHNS, CDR2 SASEGT. The CDR3 loop reads CASSELEGRAYEQYF. Written as DNA, the CDR3 is TGTGCCAGCAGTGAATTGGAGGGAAGGGCCTACGAGCAGTACTTC.

The chain employs TRBV11-2 and TRBJ2-1; 8 nucleotides match TRBD2. Germline V gene lookup returns CDR1 SGHAT and CDR2 FQNNGV. CDR3 length: 18 amino acids. With 1 base clipped from V and 3 bases from J, the junction kept 11 bases outside the gene matches. The CDR3 region is CASSLAPMGGGIYNEQFF. In nucleotides, the CDR3 is TGTGCCAGCAGCTTAGCTCCCATGGGCGGGGGGATCTACAATGAGCAGTTCTTC.

The V gene is TRBV20-1, the J gene TRBJ2-1; D perhaps matches TRBD1 (6 bases). V lost 6 bases to trimming and J lost 7 bases, with 10 bases between them. The CDR3 has 11 amino acids. Germline values: CDR1 DFQATT, CDR2 SNEGSKA (reference sequence). The CDR3 DNA is TGCAGTGCCACTAGGGGGAATGAGCAGTTCTTC. It codes for CSATRGNEQFF.

The CDR3 DNA reads as TGTGCCAGCAGTCCAACTAGCGGGAGCACAGATACGCAGTATTTT. Translated: CASSPTSGSTDTQYF. The chain is built from TRBV28 and TRBJ2-3, with 9 positions matching TRBD2. CDR1 is MDHEN and CDR2 is SYDVKM in the germline V gene. Losses at the gene ends were 5 bases for V and 0 bases for J; bases not matched to a gene: 3. CDR3 length: 15 amino acids.

The V and J genes are TRBV7-9 and TRBJ2-5; TRBD2 is a possible D gene (5 bases). This CDR3 is built from 14 residues. Germline V lookup: CDR1 SEHNR, CDR2 FQNEAQ (reference sequence). V gave up 5 bases and J gave up 2 bases, with 12 bases separating them. CDR3 sequence: CASSPDLRQETQYF. The CDR3 nucleotides read TGTGCCAGCAGCCCGGACTTGAGACAAGAGACCCAGTACTTC.

This chain connects TRBV27 to TRBJ1-2; D may be TRBD1 (5 bases). Trimming removed 8 bases at V and 4 bases at J, with 11 bases between. Germline V gene lookup returns CDR1 MNHEY and CDR2 SMNVEV (reference sequence). The CDR3 consists of 12 residues. Written as DNA, the CDR3 is TGTGCCAGCGGAGGGGCTTTCTATGGCTACACCTTC. Translated, it gives CASGGAFYGYTF.

This clone was seen a handful of times. The chain carries TRBV5-1 and TRBJ2-1; 9 bases agree with TRBD2. The trim removed 0 bases at V and 9 bases at J, leaving 13 bases unmatched. The CDR3 has 17 amino acids. The germline CDR1 and CDR2 sequences are SGHRS and YFSETQ. As DNA, the CDR3 is TGCGCCAGCAGCTTGGAAGTCGTAGCGGGAGCGTTCCTTGAGCAGTTCTTC. This gives the protein CASSLEVVAGAFLEQFF.

This rearrangement joins TRBV19 to TRBJ1-4, with 11 bases identical to TRBD1. Unmatched junction bases numbered 6, after V lost 2 bases and J lost 7 bases. CDR1 LNHDA and CDR2 SQIVND come from the germline V gene (reference sequence). The CDR3 runs 16 residues. The DNA for the CDR3 is TGTGCCAGTAGTATATCCCCGGGACAGGGGGTTGAAAAACTGTTTTTT. Translating it yields CASSISPGQGVEKLFF.

The CDR3 here is CASSLVEAYNEQFF. The CDR3 nucleotides read TGTGCCAGCAGCTTAGTAGAGGCTTACAATGAGCAGTTCTTC. The V and J genes are TRBV7-6 and TRBJ2-1; D gene ambiguous. The CDR3 totals 14 residues. V was pared by 1 base and J by 4 bases, with 8 bases between. The germline V gene encodes CDR1 SGHVS and CDR2 FNYEAQ.

The chain combines TRBV28 with TRBJ1-5, with 9 bases fitting TRBD1. Germline V gene data show CDR1 as MDHEN and CDR2 as SYDVKM. The CDR3 is 20 residues long. V was clipped by 2 bases and J by 0 bases; unmatched bases: 14. The CDR3 is CASSLKLGQGPTNSNQPQHF. CDR3 in DNA: TGTGCCAGCAGTTTAAAGTTGGGACAGGGCCCGACAAATAGCAATCAGCCCCAGCATTTT. The full variable domain, with the rest looked up from reference TRBV28 and TRBJ1-5, is DVKVTQSSRYLVKRTGEKVFLECVQDMDHENMFWYRQDPGLGLRLIYFSYDVKMKEKGDIPEGYSVSREKKERFSLILESASTNQTSMYLCASSLKLGQGPTNSNQPQHFGDGTRLSIL.

With regard to this clone: Additional DNA sequences in this sample encode the identical CDR3. This rearrangement joins TRBV18 to TRBJ2-3; the D is unclear. V lost 3 bases and J lost 1, with 8 bases in between. CDR1 and CDR2 (germline): KGHSH, LQKENI. This CDR3 is built from 14 residues. CDR3 DNA: TGTGCCAGCTCACCGGTCGGAGGCACAGATACGCAGTATTTT. This codes for CASSPVGGTDTQYF.

This sequence joins TRBV5-1 and TRBJ1-3; weak D call: TRBD1 (6 bases). The germline gives CDR1 SGHRS, CDR2 YFSETQ. The CDR3 spans 14 residues. V was shortened by 1 base and J by 6 bases, with 11 bases between the two germline ends. CDR3 amino acids: CASSLSGELNTIYF. The DNA of the CDR3 is TGCGCCAGCAGCTTGTCAGGGGAACTAAACACCATATATTTT.

This rearrangement joins TRBV19 to TRBJ1-6; D call uncertain. This CDR3 region has 14 residues. V was cut by 7 bases and J by 5 bases, with 12 bases left in between. Germline V gives CDR1 LNHDA, CDR2 SQIVND (reference sequence). This CDR3 is CASKDSRDNSPLHF. The CDR3 DNA sequence: TGTGCCAGTAAGGACTCAAGGGATAATTCACCCCTCCACTTT.

The chain uses TRBV19 and TRBJ2-7, with D perhaps TRBD1 (6 bases). Deletions cut 10 bases from V and 4 bases from J, with 17 bases between. CDR3 length: 13 residues. Germline V gives CDR1 LNHDA, CDR2 SQIVND (reference sequence). The CDR3 DNA sequence: TGTGCCACGGCGAGGGGACATGGGTACGAGCAGTACTTC. Translating gives CATARGHGYEQYF.

The V call is TRBV6-6, the J call TRBJ1-2, with TRBD1 identical over 9 bases. Losses at the gene ends were 7 bases for V and 1 base for J; bases not matched to a gene: 10. The CDR3 is 16 residues long. Germline V gives CDR1 MNHNY, CDR2 SVGAGI (reference sequence). CDR3 sequence: CASILLRDRDNYGYTF. The CDR3, as DNA: TGTGCCAGCATCCTTCTCCGGGACAGGGATAACTATGGCTACACCTTC.

V usage is TRBV7-9 and J usage is TRBJ2-1; 14 nucleotides align to TRBD2. This CDR3 has 13 residues. Germline-derived CDR1 and CDR2 are SEHNR and FQNEAQ (reference sequence). With 4 bases clipped from V and 16 bases from J, the junction kept 6 bases outside the gene matches. CDR3: CASSSGLAGAVFF. The CDR3 nucleotides read TGTGCCAGCAGCTCGGGACTAGCGGGAGCCGTTTTCTTC.

The chain uses TRBV10-2 and TRBJ1-6; D remains ambiguous. The V end lost 0 bases, the J end lost 2 bases, and 5 bases lay between the germline ends. The CDR3 loop spans 15 amino acids. The germline V gene encodes CDR1 WSHSY and CDR2 SAAADI. CDR3 amino acids: CASSESGPYNSPLHF. Written as DNA, the CDR3 is TGCGCCAGCAGTGAGTCGGGCCCCTATAATTCACCCCTCCACTTT.

V and J are TRBV21-1 and TRBJ2-7; TRBD1, as called in the table, went unchecked against the DNA. TRBV21-1 is a pseudogene segment. The CDR3 runs to 14 residues. CDR3 sequence: CASSAGQGSYEQYF. The CDR3 DNA sequence: TGTGCCAGCAGCGCGGGACAGGGCTCCTACGAGCAGTACTTC.

The J gene is TRBJ1-1, the V gene TRBV18; D may be TRBD1 (5 bases). The CDR3 length is 16 residues. CDR1 and CDR2 from the germline V gene are KGHSH and LQKENI. Trimming removed 5 bases at V and 0 bases at J, with 16 bases between. The CDR3 sequence is CASSNSAGRLNTEAFF. CDR3 in DNA: TGTGCCAGCTCAAACTCAGCGGGACGCTTGAACACTGAAGCTTTCTTT. Combining the CDR3 with reference TRBV18 and TRBJ1-1 gives the whole variable domain NAGVMQNPRHLVRRRGQEARLRCSPMKGHSHVYWYRQLPEEGLKFMVYLQKENIIDESGMPKERFSAEFPKEGPSILRIQQVVRGDSAAYFCASSNSAGRLNTEAFFGQGTRLTVV.

The V and J genes are TRBV4-1 and TRBJ2-1, with D unresolved. Germline CDR1 is MGHRA and CDR2 is YSYEKL. V lost 4 bases, J lost 1 base, and 11 bases lay in between. The CDR3 has 15 residues. Here the CDR3 reads CASSLLTNSYNEQFF. As DNA, the CDR3 is TGCGCCAGCAGCCTGCTAACTAATTCCTACAATGAGCAGTTCTTC.